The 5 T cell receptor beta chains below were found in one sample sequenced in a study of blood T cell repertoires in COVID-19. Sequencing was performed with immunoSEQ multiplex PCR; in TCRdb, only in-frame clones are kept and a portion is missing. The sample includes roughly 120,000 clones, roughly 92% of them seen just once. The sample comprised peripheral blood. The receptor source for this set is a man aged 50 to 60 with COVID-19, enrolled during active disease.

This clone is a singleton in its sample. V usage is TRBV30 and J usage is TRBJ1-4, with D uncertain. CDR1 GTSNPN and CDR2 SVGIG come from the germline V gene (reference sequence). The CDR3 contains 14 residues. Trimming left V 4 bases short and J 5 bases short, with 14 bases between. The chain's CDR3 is CAWNSQHLNEKLFF. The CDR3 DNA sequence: TGTGCCTGGAACAGCCAGCACCTCAATGAAAAACTGTTTTTT.

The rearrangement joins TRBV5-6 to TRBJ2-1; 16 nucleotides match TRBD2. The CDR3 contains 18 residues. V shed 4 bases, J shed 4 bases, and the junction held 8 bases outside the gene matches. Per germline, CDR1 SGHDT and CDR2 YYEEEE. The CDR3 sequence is CASSRGLAGGLRYNEQFF. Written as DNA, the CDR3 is TGTGCCAGCAGCCGGGGACTAGCGGGAGGGCTGCGGTACAATGAGCAGTTCTTC.

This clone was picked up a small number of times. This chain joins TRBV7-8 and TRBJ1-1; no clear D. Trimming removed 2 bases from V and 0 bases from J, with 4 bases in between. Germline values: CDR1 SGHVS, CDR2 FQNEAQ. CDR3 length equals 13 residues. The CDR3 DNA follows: TGTGCCAGCAGCTTACACATGAACACTGAAGCTTTCTTT. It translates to CASSLHMNTEAFF. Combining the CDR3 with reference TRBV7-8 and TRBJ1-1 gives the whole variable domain GAGVSQSPRYKVAKRGQDVALRCDPISGHVSLFWYQQALGQGPEFLTYFQNEAQLDKSGLPSDRFFAERPEGSVSTLKIQRTQQEDSAVYLCASSLHMNTEAFFGQGTRLTVV.

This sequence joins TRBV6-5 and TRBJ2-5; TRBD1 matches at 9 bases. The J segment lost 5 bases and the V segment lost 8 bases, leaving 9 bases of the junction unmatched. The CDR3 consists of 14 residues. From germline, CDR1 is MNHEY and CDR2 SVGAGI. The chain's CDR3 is CASVTGTGWETQYF. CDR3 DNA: TGTGCCAGCGTTACCGGGACAGGGTGGGAGACCCAGTACTTC.

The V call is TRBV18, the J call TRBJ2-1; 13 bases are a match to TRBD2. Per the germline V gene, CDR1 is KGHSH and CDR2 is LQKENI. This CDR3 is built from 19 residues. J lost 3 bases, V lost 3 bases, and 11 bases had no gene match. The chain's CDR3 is CASSPTFVTSGRNYNEQFF. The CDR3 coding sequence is TGTGCCAGCTCACCCACTTTCGTGACTAGCGGGAGGAACTACAATGAGCAGTTCTTC.